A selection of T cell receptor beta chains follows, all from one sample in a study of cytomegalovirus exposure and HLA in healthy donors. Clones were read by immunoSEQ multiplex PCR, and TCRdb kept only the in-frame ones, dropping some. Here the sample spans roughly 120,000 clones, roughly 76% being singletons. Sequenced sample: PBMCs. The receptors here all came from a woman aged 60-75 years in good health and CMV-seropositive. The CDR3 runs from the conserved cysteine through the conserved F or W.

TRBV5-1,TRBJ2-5,CASSLVPGPETQYF
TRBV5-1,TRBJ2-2,CASSFTDITTGELFF
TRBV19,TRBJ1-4,CASSPGQVGDEKLFF
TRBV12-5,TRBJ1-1,CASGLVVWTGNSWGNTEAFF
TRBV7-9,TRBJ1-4,CASSPGDRAGEKLFF
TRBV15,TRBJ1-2,CATSPRQGDGYTF
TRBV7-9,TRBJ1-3,CASSLGSLHGNTIYF
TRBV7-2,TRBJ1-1,CASSQDRNTEAFF
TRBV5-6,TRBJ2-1,CASSFIGTGVLSYNEQFF
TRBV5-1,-,CASTGDRGQHEQYF
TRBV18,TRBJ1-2,CASSPLAGKDYGYTF
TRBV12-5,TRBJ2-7,CASGKTSGGPFSSYEQYF
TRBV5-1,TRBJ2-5,CASSLPPQETQYF
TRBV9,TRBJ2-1,CASSVVETGAYNEQFF
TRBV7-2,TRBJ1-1,CASSLQGVGTEAFF
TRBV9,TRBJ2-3,CASSVAVRADTQYF
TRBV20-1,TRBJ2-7,CSAARYEQYF
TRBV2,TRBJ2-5,CAKELAGQETQYF
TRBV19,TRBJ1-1,CASSTAGNTEAFF
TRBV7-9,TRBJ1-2,CASSLSREHGYTF
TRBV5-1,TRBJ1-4,CASSLGDRGKEKLFF
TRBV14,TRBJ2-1,CASSQDSPGQGNNEQFF
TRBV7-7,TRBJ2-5,CASSPDIGSREQYF
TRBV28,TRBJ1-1,CASSLDRSNTEAFF
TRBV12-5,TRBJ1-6,CASGLGQGGDSPLHF
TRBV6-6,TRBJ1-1,CASSQPGTGETEAFF
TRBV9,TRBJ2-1,CASSHHAERALNEQFF